Included here is one T cell receptor (beta chain) sequence, with context. TCR beta cDNA was generated via 5'RACE template switching incorporating UMIs. TCRdb reprocessed the 5' RACE reads, keeping one entry per CDR3 protein, no DNA. The sample's table shows about 260,000 distinct CDR3 sequences. These data come from a study of T cells expressing NK-cell markers. This CDR3 region has 13 residues. Germline assignment: CDR1 ENHRY and CDR2 SYGVKD. The sequence was obtained from a man aged 18 to 29 in good health. Sequences were obtained from blood T cells: a sorted CD56 or NKG2C T cell subset, CD4+ or CD8+ T cells, or bulk PBMC T cells (not recorded which). The genes are TRBV10-3 and TRBJ1-1. CDR3 sequence: CAISISSNTEAFF.